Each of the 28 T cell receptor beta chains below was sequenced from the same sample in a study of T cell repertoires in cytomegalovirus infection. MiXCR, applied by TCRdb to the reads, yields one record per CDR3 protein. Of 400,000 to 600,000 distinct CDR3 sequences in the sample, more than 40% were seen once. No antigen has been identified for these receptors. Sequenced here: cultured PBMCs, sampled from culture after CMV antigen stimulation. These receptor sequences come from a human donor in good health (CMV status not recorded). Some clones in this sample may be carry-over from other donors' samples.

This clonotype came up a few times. The CDR3 protein is CASSIIGAPLNEQFF. For the CDR3, the DNA is TGTGCCAGCAGCATTATAGGGGCCCCCCTCAATGAGCAGTTCTTC. The rearrangement uses TRBV7-2 and TRBJ2-1; tentative D call: TRBD1 (5 bases). Trimming took off 5 bases at V and 6 bases at J, with 17 bases between the two ends. This CDR3 region has 15 residues. CDR1 is SGHTA and CDR2 is FQGNSA in the germline V gene.

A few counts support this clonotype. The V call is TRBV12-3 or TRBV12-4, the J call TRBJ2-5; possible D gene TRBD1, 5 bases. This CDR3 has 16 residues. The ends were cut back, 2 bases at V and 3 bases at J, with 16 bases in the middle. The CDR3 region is CASSLSLQGSKETQYF. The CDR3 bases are TGTGCCAGCAGTTTATCCCTCCAGGGATCTAAAGAGACCCAGTACTTC.

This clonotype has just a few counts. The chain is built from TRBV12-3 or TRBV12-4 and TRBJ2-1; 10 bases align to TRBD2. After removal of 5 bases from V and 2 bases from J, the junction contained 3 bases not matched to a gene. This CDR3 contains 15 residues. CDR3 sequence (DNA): TGTGCCAGCAGTCTGGGACTAGCGACCTACAATGAGCAGTTCTTC. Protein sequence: CASSLGLATYNEQFF.

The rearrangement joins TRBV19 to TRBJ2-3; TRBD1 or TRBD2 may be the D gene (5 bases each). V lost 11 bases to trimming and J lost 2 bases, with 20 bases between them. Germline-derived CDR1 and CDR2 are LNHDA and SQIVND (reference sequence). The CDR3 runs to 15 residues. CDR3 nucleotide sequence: TGTGCCCCCGCCTCTCCGGGGCATGACACAGATACGCAGTATTTT. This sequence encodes CAPASPGHDTDTQYF.

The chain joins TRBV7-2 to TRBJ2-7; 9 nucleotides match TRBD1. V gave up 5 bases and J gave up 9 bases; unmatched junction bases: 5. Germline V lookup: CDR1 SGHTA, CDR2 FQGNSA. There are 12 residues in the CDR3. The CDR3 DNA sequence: TGTGCCAGCAGCCAGGACAGGGGACGGCAGTACTTC. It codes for CASSQDRGRQYF.

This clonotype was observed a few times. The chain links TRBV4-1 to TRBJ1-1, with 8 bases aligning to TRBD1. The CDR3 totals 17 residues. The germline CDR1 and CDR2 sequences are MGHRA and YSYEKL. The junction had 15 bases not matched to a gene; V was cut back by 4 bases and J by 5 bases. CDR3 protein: CASSPQILQGARTEAFF. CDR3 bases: TGCGCCAGCAGCCCCCAAATTCTTCAGGGGGCGAGGACTGAAGCTTTCTTT.

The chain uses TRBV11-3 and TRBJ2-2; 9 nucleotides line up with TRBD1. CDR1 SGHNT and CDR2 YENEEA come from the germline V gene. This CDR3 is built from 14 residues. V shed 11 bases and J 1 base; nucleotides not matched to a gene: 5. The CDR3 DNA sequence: TGTGCCTCCGGACAGGGGCGGAACACCGGGGAGCTGTTTTTT. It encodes CASGQGRNTGELFF.

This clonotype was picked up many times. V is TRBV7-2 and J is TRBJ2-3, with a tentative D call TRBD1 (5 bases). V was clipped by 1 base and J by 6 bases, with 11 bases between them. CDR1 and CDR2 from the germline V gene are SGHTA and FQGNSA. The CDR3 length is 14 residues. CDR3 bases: TGTGCCAGCAGCTTAGACTGGGGCTCTGATACGCAGTATTTT. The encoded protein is CASSLDWGSDTQYF.

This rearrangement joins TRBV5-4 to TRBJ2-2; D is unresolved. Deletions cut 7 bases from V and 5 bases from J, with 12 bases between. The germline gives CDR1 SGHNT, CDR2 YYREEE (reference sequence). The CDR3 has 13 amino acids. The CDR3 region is CASREIATGELFF. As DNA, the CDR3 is TGTGCCAGCCGTGAAATCGCTACCGGGGAGCTGTTTTTT.

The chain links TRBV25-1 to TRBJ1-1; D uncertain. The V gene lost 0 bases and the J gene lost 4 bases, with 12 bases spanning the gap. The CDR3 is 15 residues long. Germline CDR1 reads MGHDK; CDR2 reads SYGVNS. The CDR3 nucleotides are TGTGCCAGCAGTGAATATGAGGCCCCGGGCACTGAAGCTTTCTTT. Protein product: CASSEYEAPGTEAFF.

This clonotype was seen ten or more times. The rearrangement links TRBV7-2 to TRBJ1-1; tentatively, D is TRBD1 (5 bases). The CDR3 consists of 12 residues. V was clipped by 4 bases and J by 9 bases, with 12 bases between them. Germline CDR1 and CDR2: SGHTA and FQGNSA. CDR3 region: CASSSTGPKAFF. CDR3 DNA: TGTGCCAGCAGCTCAACAGGTCCCAAAGCTTTCTTT.

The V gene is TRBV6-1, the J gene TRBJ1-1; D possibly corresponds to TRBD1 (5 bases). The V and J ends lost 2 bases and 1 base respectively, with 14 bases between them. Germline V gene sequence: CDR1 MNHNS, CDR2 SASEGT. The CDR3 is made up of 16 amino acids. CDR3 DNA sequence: TGTGCCAGCAGTGAAATGGACGGGACGTCGAACACTGAAGCTTTCTTT. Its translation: CASSEMDGTSNTEAFF.

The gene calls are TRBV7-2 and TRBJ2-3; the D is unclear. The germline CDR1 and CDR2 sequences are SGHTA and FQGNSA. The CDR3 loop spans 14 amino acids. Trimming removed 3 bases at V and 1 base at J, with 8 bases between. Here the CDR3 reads CASSFSERTDTQYF. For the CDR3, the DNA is TGTGCCAGCAGCTTCAGCGAACGCACAGATACGCAGTATTTT.

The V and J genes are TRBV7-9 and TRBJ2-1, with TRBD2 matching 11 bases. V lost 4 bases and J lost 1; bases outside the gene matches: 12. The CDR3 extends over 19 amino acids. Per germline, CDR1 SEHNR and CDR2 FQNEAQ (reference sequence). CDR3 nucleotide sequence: TGTGCCAGCAGCTCGACCTTAGCGGGAGGGCGTTCGTCCTACAATGAGCAGTTCTTC. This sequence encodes CASSSTLAGGRSSYNEQFF.

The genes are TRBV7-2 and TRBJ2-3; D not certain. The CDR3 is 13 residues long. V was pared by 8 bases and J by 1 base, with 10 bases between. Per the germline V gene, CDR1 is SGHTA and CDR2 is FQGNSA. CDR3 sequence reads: CASLPARTDTQYF. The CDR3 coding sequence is TGTGCCAGCCTCCCGGCCCGCACAGATACGCAGTATTTT. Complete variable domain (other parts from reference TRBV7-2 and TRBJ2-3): GAGVSQSPSNKVTEKGKDVELRCDPISGHTALYWYRQSLGQGLEFLIYFQGNSAPDKSGLPSDRFSAERTGGSVSTLTIQRTQQEDSAVYLCASLPARTDTQYFGPGTRLTVL.

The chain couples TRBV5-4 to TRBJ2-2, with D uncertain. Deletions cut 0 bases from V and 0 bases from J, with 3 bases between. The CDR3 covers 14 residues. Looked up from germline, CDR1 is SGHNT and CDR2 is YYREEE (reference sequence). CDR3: CASSLDSNTGELFF. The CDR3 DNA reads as TGTGCCAGCAGCTTGGACTCGAACACCGGGGAGCTGTTTTTT.

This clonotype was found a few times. CDR3 in DNA: TGTGCCAGCAGCCCGAGGGGACAGGGGAGTGAAAAACTGTTTTTT. Protein sequence: CASSPRGQGSEKLFF. This chain uses TRBV7-2 with TRBJ1-4; 10 positions agree with TRBD1. The CDR3 contains 15 residues. Losses at the gene ends were 5 bases for V and 7 bases for J; bases not matched to a gene: 7. The germline V gene encodes CDR1 SGHTA and CDR2 FQGNSA.

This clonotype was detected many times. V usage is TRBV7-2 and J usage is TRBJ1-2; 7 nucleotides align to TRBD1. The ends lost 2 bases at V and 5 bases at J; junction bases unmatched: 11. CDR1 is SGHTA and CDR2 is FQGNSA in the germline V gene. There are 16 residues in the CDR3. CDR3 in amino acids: CASSLSPHRGGYGYTF. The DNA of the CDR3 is TGTGCCAGCAGCTTAAGTCCACACAGGGGAGGGTATGGCTACACCTTC.

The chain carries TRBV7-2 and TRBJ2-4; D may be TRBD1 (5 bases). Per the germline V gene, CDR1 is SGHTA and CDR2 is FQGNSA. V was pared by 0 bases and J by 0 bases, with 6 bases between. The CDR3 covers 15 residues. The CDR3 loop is CASSLAGVAKNIQYF. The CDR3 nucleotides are TGTGCCAGCAGCTTAGCAGGGGTAGCCAAAAACATTCAGTACTTC.

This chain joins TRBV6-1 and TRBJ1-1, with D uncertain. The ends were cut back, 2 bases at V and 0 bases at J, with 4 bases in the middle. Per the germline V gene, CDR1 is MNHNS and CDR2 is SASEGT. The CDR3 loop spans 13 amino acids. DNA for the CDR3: TGTGCCAGCAGTGAAAGCTTGAACACTGAAGCTTTCTTT. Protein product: CASSESLNTEAFF.

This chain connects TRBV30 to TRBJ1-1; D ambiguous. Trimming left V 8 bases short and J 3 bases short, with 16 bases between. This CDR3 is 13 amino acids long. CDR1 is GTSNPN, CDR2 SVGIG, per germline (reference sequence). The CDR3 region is CAGDNKGDTEAFF. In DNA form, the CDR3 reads TGTGCCGGAGATAACAAGGGTGACACTGAAGCTTTCTTT.

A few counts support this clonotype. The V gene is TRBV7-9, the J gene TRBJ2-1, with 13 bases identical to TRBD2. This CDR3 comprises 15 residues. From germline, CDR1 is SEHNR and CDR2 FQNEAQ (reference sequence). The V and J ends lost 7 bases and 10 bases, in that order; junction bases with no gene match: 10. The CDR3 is CASTSLAGGPKEQFF. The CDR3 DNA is TGTGCCAGCACCTCACTAGCGGGGGGGCCAAAAGAGCAGTTCTTC. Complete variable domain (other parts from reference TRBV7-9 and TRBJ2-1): DTGVSQNPRHKITKRGQNVTFRCDPISEHNRLYWYRQTLGQGPEFLTYFQNEAQLEKSRLLSDRFSAERPKGSFSTLEIQRTEQGDSAMYLCASTSLAGGPKEQFFGPGTRLTVL.

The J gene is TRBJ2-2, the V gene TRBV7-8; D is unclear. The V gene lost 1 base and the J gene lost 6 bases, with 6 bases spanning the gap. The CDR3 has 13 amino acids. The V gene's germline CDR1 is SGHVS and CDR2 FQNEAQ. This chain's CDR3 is CASSLEVAGELFF. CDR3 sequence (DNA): TGTGCCAGCAGCTTAGAAGTGGCCGGGGAGCTGTTTTTT. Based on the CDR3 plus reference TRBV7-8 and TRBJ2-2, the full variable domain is GAGVSQSPRYKVAKRGQDVALRCDPISGHVSLFWYQQALGQGPEFLTYFQNEAQLDKSGLPSDRFFAERPEGSVSTLKIQRTQQEDSAVYLCASSLEVAGELFFGEGSRLTVL.

The CDR3 region has the DNA TGTGCCAGCAGCTTAACTGGAGCGGGAGGTGCCAATGAGCAGTTCTTC. The encoded protein is CASSLTGAGGANEQFF. V gene TRBV7-2 combines with J gene TRBJ2-1; TRBD2 agrees at 9 bases. The germline CDR1 and CDR2 sequences are SGHTA and FQGNSA. V lost 2 bases to trimming and J lost 6 bases; unmatched junction nucleotides: 8. The CDR3 runs to 16 residues.

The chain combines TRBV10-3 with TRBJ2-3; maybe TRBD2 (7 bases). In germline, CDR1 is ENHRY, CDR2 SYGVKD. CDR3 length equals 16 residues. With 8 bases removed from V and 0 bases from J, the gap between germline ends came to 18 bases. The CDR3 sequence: CAIGRGDTTSTDTQYF. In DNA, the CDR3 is TGTGCCATCGGGAGGGGGGACACAACTAGCACAGATACGCAGTATTTT.

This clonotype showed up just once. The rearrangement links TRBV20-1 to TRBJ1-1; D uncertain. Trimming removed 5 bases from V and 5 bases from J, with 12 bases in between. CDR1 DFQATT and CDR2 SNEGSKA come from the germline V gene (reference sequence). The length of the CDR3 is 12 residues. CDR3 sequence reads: CSAPPIDTEAFF. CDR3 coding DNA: TGCAGTGCTCCACCCATAGATACTGAAGCTTTCTTT.

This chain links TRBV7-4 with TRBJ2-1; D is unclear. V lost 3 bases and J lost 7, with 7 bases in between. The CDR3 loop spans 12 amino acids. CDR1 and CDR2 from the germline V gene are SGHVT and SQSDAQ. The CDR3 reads CASSLRQNEQFF. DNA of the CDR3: TGTGCCAGCAGCTTGAGACAAAATGAGCAGTTCTTC.

The DNA for the CDR3 is TGTGCCAGCAGCTTAGGCCCGGGGGCCCGTACGCAGTATTTT. Amino acid sequence: CASSLGPGARTQYF. J is TRBJ2-3 and V is TRBV7-2; either TRBD1 or TRBD2 may supply D (6 bases each). CDR3 length: 14 amino acids. Germline lookup yields CDR1 SGHTA and CDR2 FQGNSA. V lost 1 base and J lost 8, with 13 bases in between. The variable domain in full, with the rest retrieved from reference TRBV7-2 and TRBJ2-3, is GAGVSQSPSNKVTEKGKDVELRCDPISGHTALYWYRQSLGQGLEFLIYFQGNSAPDKSGLPSDRFSAERTGGSVSTLTIQRTQQEDSAVYLCASSLGPGARTQYFGPGTRLTVL.